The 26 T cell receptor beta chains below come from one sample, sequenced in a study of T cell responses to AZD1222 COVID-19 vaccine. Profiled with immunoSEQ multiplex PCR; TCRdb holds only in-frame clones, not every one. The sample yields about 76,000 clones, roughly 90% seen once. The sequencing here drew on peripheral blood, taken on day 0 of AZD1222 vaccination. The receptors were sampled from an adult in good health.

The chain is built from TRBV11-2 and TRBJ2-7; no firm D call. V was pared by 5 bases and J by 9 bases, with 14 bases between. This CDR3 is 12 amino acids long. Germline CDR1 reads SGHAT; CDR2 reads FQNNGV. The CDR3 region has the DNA TGTGCCAGCAGCACAATTTCTCGCGGGCAGTACTTC. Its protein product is CASSTISRGQYF. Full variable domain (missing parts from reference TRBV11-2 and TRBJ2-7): EAGVAQSPRYKIIEKRQSVAFWCNPISGHATLYWYQQILGQGPKLLIQFQNNGVVDDSQLPKDRFSAERLKGVDSTLKIQPAKLEDSAVYLCASSTISRGQYFGPGTRLTVT.

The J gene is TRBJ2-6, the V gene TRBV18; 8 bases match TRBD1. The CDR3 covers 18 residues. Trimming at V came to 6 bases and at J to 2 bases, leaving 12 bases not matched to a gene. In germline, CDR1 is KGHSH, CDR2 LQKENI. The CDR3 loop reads CASSSRQGTSPGANVLTF. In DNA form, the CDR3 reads TGTGCCAGCTCGTCAAGACAGGGGACCTCCCCTGGGGCCAACGTCCTGACTTTC.

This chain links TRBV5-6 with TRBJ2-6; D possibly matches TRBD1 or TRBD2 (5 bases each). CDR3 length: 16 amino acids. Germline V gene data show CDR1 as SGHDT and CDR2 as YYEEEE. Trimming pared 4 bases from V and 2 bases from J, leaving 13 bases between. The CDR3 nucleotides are TGTGCCAGCAGCCCGGGGACGGTCCCTGGGGCCAACGTCCTGACTTTC. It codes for CASSPGTVPGANVLTF.

CDR3 residues: CASSLGGNTGELFF. In DNA form, the CDR3 reads TGTGCCAGCAGCTTGGGGGGCAACACCGGGGAGCTGTTTTTT. The chain uses TRBV5-6 and TRBJ2-2, with a weak D call TRBD1 (5 bases). Trimming took off 0 bases at V and 2 bases at J, with 5 bases between the two ends. This CDR3 contains 14 residues. Germline values: CDR1 SGHDT, CDR2 YYEEEE. Filled out from reference TRBV5-6 and TRBJ2-2, the complete variable domain reads DAGVTQSPTHLIKTRGQQVTLRCSPKSGHDTVSWYQQALGQGPQFIFQYYEEEERQRGNFPDRFSGHQFPNYSSELNVNALLLGDSALYLCASSLGGNTGELFFGEGSRLTVL.

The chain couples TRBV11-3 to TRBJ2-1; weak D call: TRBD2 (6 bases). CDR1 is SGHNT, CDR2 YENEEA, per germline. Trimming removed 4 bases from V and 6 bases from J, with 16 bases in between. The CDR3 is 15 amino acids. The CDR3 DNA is TGTGCCAGCAGCTACGGCGGGAATATTCTCAATGAGCAGTTCTTC. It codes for CASSYGGNILNEQFF.

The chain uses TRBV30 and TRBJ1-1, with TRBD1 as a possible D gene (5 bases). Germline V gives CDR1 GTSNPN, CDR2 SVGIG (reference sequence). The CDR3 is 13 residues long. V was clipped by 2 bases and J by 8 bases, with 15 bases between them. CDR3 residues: CAWSRQGGLEAFF. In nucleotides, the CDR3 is TGTGCCTGGAGTCGGCAGGGCGGTTTGGAAGCTTTCTTT. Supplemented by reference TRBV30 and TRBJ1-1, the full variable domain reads SQTIHQWPATLVQPVGSPLSLECTVEGTSNPNLYWYRQAAGRGLQLLFYSVGIGQISSEVPQNLSASRPQDRQFILSSKKLLLSDSGFYLCAWSRQGGLEAFFGQGTRLTVV.

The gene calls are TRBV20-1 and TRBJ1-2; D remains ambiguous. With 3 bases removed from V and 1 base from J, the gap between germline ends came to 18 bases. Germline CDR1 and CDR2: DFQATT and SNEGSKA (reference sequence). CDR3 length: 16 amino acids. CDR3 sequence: CSASSASLGGNYGYTF. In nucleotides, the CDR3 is TGCAGTGCTAGTTCCGCCTCTCTGGGAGGTAACTATGGCTACACCTTC.

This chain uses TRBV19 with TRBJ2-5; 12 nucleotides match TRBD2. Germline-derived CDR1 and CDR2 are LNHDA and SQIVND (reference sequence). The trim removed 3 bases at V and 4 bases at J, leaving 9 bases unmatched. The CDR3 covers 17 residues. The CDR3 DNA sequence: TGTGCCAGTAGTATCCCTAGCGGGGGGGCCCTGGGAGAGACCCAGTACTTC. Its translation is CASSIPSGGALGETQYF.

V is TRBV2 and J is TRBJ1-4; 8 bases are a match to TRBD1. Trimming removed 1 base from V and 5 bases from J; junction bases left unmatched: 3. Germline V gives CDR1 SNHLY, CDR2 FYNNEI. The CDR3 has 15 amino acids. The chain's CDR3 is CASSEDRQGNEKLFF. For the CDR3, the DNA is TGTGCCAGCAGTGAAGATCGACAGGGGAATGAAAAACTGTTTTTT.

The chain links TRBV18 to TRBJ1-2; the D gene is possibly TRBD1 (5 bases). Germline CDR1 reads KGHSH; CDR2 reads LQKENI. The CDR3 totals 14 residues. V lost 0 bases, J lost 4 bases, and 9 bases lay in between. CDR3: CASSPPVGGYGYTF. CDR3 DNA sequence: TGTGCCAGCTCACCACCTGTTGGGGGCTATGGCTACACCTTC.

The CDR3 coding sequence is TGTGCCAGCAGCCCGGGGGGCCGTCAGTTCTTC. It translates to CASSPGGRQFF. This chain connects TRBV3-1 (or the pseudogene TRBV3-2) to TRBJ2-1, with D possibly being TRBD2 (7 bases). The germline V gene has CDR1 LGHDT and CDR2 YNNKEL (reference sequence). Trimming removed 4 bases from V and 13 bases from J, with 11 bases in between. The CDR3 runs to 11 residues.

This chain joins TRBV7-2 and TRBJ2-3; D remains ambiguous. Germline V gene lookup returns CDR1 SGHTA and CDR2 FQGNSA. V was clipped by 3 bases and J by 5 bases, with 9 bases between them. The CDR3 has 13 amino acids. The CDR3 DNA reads TGTGCCAGCAGCTTCACGGTTGGAGATACGCAGTATTTT. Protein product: CASSFTVGDTQYF. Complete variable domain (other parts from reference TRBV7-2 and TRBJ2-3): GAGVSQSPSNKVTEKGKDVELRCDPISGHTALYWYRQSLGQGLEFLIYFQGNSAPDKSGLPSDRFSAERTGGSVSTLTIQRTQQEDSAVYLCASSFTVGDTQYFGPGTRLTVL.

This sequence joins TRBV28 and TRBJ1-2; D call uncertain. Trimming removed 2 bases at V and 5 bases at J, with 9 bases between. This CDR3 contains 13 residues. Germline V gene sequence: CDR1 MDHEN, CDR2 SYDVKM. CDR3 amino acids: CASSLEDGYGYTF. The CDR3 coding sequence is TGTGCCAGCAGTTTAGAGGACGGATATGGCTACACCTTC.

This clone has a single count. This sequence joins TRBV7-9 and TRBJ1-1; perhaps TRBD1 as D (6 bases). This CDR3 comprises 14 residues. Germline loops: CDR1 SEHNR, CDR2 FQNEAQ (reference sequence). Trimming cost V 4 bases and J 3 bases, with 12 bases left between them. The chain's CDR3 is CASSSPGGYTEAFF. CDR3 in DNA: TGTGCCAGCAGCTCACCTGGGGGCTACACTGAAGCTTTCTTT.

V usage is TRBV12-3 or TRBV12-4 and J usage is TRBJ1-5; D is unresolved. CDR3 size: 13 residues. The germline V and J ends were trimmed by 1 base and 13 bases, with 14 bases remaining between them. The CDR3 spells CASSLDPALEQHF. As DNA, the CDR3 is TGTGCCAGCAGTTTAGATCCGGCGCTGGAACAGCATTTT.

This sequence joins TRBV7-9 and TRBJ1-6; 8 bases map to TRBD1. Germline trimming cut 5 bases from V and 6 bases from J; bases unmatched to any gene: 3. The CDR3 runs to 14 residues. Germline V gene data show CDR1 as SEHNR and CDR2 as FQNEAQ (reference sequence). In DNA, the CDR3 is TGTGCCAGCAGCCACGACAGGGGTAATTCACCCCTCCACTTT. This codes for CASSHDRGNSPLHF.

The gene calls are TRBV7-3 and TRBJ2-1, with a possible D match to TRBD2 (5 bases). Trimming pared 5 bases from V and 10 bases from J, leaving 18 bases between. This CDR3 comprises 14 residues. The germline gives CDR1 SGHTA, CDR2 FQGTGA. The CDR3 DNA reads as TGTGCCAGCAGCCCCAGCCGGAGTAGGGAGGAGCAGTTCTTC. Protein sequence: CASSPSRSREEQFF.

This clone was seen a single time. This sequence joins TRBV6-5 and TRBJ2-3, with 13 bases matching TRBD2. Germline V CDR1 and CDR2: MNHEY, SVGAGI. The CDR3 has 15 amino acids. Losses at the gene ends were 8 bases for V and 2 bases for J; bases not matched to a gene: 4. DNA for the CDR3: TGTGCCAGCTCGGGGACTAGCGGGACCACAGATACGCAGTATTTT. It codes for CASSGTSGTTDTQYF.

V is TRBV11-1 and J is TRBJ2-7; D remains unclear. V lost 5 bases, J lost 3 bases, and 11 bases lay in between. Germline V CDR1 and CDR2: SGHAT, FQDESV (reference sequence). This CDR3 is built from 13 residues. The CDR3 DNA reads TGTGCCAGCAGCCCCGGCTACCTCTACGAGCAGTACTTC. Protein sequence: CASSPGYLYEQYF.

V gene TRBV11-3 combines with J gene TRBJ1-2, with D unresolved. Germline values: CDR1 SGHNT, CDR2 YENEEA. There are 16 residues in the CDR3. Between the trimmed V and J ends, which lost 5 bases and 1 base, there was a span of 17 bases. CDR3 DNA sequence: TGTGCCAGCAGCCCACACAACGGGCAGATTAACTATGGCTACACCTTC. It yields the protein CASSPHNGQINYGYTF.

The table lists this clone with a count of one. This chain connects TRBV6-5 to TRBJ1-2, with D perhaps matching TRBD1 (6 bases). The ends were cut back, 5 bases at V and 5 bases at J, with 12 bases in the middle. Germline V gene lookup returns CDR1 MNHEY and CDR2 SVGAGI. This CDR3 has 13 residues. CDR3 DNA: TGTGCCAGCAGTATCACAGGGAGTTATGGCTACACCTTC. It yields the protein CASSITGSYGYTF.

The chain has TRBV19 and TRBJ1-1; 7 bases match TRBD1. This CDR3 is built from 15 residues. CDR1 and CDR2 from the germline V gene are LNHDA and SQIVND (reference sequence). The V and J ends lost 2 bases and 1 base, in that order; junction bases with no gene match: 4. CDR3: CASSIIGTANTEAFF. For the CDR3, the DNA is TGTGCCAGTAGTATAATAGGGACAGCGAACACTGAAGCTTTCTTT. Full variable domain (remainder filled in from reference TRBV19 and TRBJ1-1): DGGITQSPKYLFRKEGQNVTLSCEQNLNHDAMYWYRQDPGQGLRLIYYSQIVNDFQKGDIAEGYSVSREKKESFPLTVTSAQKNPTAFYLCASSIIGTANTEAFFGQGTRLTVV.

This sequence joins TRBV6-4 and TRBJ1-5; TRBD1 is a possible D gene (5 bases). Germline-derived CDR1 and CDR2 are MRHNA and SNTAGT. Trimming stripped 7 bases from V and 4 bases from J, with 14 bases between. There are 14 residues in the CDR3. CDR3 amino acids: CASTEGRRNQPQHF. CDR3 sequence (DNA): TGTGCCAGCACTGAGGGACGGAGGAATCAGCCCCAGCATTTT.

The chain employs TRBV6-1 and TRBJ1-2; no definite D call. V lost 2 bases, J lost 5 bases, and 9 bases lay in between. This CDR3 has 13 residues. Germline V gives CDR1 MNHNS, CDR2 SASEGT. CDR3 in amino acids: CASSEYGQYGYTF. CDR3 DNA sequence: TGTGCCAGCAGTGAATATGGTCAGTATGGCTACACCTTC.

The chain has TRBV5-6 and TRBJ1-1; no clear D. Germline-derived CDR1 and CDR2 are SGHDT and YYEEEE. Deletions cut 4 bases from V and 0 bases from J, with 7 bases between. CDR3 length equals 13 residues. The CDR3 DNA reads TGTGCCAGCAGCCTTAACTTGAACACTGAAGCTTTCTTT. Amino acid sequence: CASSLNLNTEAFF.

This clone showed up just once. Here the CDR3 reads CASSLTIWDRTTYTF. CDR3 DNA sequence: TGTGCCAGCAGCTTAACAATTTGGGATCGCACTACCTACACCTTC. The rearrangement uses TRBV7-2 and TRBJ1-2, with no clear D. V was cut by 2 bases and J by 10 bases, with 20 bases left in between. The CDR3 covers 15 residues. The germline gives CDR1 SGHTA, CDR2 FQGNSA.